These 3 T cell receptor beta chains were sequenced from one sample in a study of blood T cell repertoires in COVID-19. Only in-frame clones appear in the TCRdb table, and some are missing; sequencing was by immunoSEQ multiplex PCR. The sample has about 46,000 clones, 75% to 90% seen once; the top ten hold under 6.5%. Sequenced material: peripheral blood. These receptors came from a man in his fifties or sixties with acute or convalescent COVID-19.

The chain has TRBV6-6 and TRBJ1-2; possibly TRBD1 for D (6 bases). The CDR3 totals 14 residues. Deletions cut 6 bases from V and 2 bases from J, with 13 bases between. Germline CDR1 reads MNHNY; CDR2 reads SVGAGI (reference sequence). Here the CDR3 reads CASSPRTVNYGYTF. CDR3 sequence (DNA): TGTGCCAGCAGCCCCAGGACAGTAAACTATGGCTACACCTTC.

In DNA form, the CDR3 reads TGTGCCAGCAGCCAAACAGGGTCGTCCACTGAAGCTTTCTTT. This encodes CASSQTGSSTEAFF. V gene TRBV7-9 combines with J gene TRBJ1-1; tentatively, D is TRBD1 (6 bases). CDR3 length: 14 amino acids. Germline V gene lookup returns CDR1 SEHNR and CDR2 FQNEAQ (reference sequence). V lost 5 bases and J 4 bases, leaving 14 bases between the germline ends. Full variable domain (outside the CDR3, taken from reference TRBV7-9 and TRBJ1-1): DTGVSQNPRHKITKRGQNVTFRCDPISEHNRLYWYRQTLGQGPEFLTYFQNEAQLEKSRLLSDRFSAERPKGSFSTLEIQRTEQGDSAMYLCASSQTGSSTEAFFGQGTRLTVV.

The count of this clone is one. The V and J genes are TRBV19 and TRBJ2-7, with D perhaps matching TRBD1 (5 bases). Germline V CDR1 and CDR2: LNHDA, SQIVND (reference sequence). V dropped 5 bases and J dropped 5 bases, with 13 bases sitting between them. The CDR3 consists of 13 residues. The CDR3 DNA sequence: TGTGCCAGTAGTGACGCCCACAGGAACGAGCAGTACTTC. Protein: CASSDAHRNEQYF. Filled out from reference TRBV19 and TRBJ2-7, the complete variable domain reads DGGITQSPKYLFRKEGQNVTLSCEQNLNHDAMYWYRQDPGQGLRLIYYSQIVNDFQKGDIAEGYSVSREKKESFPLTVTSAQKNPTAFYLCASSDAHRNEQYFGPGTRLTVT.